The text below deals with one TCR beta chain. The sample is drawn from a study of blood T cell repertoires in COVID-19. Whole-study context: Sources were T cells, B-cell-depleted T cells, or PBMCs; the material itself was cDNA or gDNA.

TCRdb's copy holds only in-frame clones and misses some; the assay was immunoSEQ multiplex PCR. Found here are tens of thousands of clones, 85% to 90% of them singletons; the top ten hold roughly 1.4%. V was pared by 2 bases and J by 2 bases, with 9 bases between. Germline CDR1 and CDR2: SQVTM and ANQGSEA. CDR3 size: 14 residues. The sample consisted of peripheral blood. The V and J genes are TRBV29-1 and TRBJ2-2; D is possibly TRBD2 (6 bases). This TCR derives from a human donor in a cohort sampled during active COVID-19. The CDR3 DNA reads TGCAGCGTTGAAACGGGGACTAACACCGGGGAGCTGTTTTTT. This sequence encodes CSVETGTNTGELFF.